The clone carrying this T cell receptor beta chain was recorded many times. The antigen is undetermined. Unique molecular identifiers were built into the TCR beta cDNA libraries. Each CDR3 protein is one row after TCRdb ran MiXCR on the PCR reads. This sample yields 150,000 to 200,000 distinct CDR3 sequences, of which roughly 30% are seen a single time; about 1.6% belongs to the top ten. This entry is derived from a study of post-analysis software for immune sequencing data. Study-level findings and limits: Patients carried roughly 5 TRBV segments more frequently than controls did, and TRBV5-6, TRBV5-1 and TRBV20-1 were among them.

The germline V and J ends were trimmed by 5 bases and 11 bases, with 15 bases remaining between them. The germline gives CDR1 SEHNR, CDR2 FQNEAQ (reference sequence). The CDR3 spans 12 residues. V and J are TRBV7-9 and TRBJ1-1; the D gene is possibly TRBD1 (5 bases). The receptor's source is a girl under 18 with multiple sclerosis. The sequencing sample was made of blood. CDR3 in amino acids: CASSTGPRAAFF. DNA for the CDR3: TGTGCCAGCAGCACGGGACCGCGGGCGGCTTTCTTT.